This record concerns one T cell receptor beta chain sequence. The data stem from a study of blood T cell repertoires in COVID-19. Profiled with immunoSEQ multiplex PCR; TCRdb holds only in-frame clones, not every one. The repertoire holds approximately 380,000 clones, with roughly nine tenths as singletons. Germline V gene sequence: CDR1 LGHDT, CDR2 YNNKEL (reference sequence). This CDR3 has 17 amino acids. V was pared by 0 bases and J by 4 bases, with 11 bases of the junction left unmatched. Individuals drawn from 20 to 30 US areas were about 18 to 90 years old. Which cohort a participant joined came from the clinical history participants gave.

Specimen: PBMCs or T cells enriched from blood (not recorded which). This sequence joins TRBV3-1 (or the pseudogene TRBV3-2) and TRBJ1-1; 7 positions match TRBD1. The receptor comes from a woman in her thirties or forties who had been exposed to COVID-19. The CDR3 region has the DNA TGTGCCAGCAGCCAAGATACGACAGGGTATGGGAGCACTGAAGCTTTCTTT. This codes for CASSQDTTGYGSTEAFF.